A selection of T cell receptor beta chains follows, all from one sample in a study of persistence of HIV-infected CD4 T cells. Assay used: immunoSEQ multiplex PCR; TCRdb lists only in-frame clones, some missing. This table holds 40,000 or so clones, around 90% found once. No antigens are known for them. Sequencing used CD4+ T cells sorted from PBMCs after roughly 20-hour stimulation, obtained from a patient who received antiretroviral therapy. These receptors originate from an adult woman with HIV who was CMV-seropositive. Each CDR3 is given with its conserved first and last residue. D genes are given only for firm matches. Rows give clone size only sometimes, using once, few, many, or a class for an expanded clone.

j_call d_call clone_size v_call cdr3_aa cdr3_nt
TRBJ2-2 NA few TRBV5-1 CASRLRTGNTGELFF TGCGCCAGCAGGCTTAGGACCGGGAACACCGGGGAGCTGTTTTTT
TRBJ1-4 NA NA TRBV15 CATSRPPRTTTNEKLFF TGTGCCACCAGCCGACCCCCCCGTACCACAACTAATGAAAAACTGTTTTTT
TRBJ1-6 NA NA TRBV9 CASRPETGHSPLHF TGTGCCAGCAGACCTGAAACGGGTCATTCACCCCTCCACTTT
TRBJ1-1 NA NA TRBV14 CASSQREGRAFF TGTGCCAGCAGCCAAAGGGAGGGGAGGGCTTTCTTT
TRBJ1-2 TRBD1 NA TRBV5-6 CASSWPGQGSTYGYTF TGTGCCAGCAGCTGGCCTGGACAGGGGAGTACCTATGGCTACACCTTC
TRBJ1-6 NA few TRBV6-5 CASSYGVVGNSPLHF TGTGCCAGCAGTTATGGAGTAGTTGGGAATTCACCCCTCCACTTT
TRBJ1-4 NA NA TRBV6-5 CASSYDHQEGEKLFF TGTGCCAGCAGTTATGATCATCAGGAAGGTGAAAAACTGTTTTTT
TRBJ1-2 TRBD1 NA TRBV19 CASSPTGAQGYTF TGTGCCAGTAGTCCCACAGGGGCGCAAGGCTACACCTTC
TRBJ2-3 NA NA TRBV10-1 CASSEDPRDTQYF TGCGCCAGCAGTGAAGACCCGAGGGATACGCAGTATTTT
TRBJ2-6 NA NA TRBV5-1 CASSLNLGANVLTF TGCGCCAGCAGCCTGAACTTGGGGGCCAACGTCCTGACTTTC
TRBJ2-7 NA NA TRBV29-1 CSARPGVDEQYF TGCAGCGCCCGCCCGGGGGTAGACGAGCAGTACTTC
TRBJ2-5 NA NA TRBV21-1 CASSKAPGNQETQYF TGTGCCAGCAGCAAAGCGCCGGGGAACCAAGAGACCCAGTACTTC
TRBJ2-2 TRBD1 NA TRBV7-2 CASSLEPGGSTGELFF TGTGCCAGCAGCTTAGAGCCAGGGGGAAGCACCGGGGAGCTGTTTTTT
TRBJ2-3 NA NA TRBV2 CASSDRTAGTSNTDTQYF TGTGCCAGCAGTGACCGGACAGCCGGGACTTCGAACACAGATACGCAGTATTTT
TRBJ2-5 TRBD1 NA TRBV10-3 CAISGQGGETQYF TGTGCCATCAGCGGACAGGGAGGAGAGACCCAGTACTTC
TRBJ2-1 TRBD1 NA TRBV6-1 CASREPGQGLYNEQFF TGTGCCAGCAGGGAACCGGGACAGGGCCTATACAATGAGCAGTTCTTC
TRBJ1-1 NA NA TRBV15 CATSRDSNQAFF TGTGCCACCAGCAGAGACAGCAACCAAGCTTTCTTT
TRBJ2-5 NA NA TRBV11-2 CASSLLPGVETQYF TGTGCCAGCAGCTTATTGCCGGGGGTCGAGACCCAGTACTTC
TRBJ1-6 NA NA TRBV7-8 CASSPSSGAGSPLHF TGTGCCAGCAGCCCCAGTTCAGGGGCGGGTTCACCCCTCCACTTT
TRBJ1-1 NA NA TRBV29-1 CSGRDSRTEAFF TGCAGCGGTCGGGACTCTAGGACTGAAGCTTTCTTT
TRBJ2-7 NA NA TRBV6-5 CASSYGMDSSYEQYF TGTGCCAGCAGTTATGGGATGGACAGCTCCTACGAGCAGTACTTC
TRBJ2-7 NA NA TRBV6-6 CASKRQISSSYEQYF TGTGCCAGCAAAAGACAGATTTCGAGCTCCTACGAGCAGTACTTC
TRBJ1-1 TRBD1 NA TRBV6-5 CNAGGLRAFF TGTAATGCAGGGGGATTGCGGGCTTTCTTT
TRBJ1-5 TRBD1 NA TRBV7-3 CASSFRDRVGAQHF TGTGCCAGCAGCTTCCGGGACAGGGTTGGCGCCCAGCATTTT
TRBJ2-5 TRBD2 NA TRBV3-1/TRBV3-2 CASSQANPSGETQYF TGTGCCAGCAGCCAAGCCAACCCTAGCGGAGAGACCCAGTACTTC
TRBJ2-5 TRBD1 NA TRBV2 CASRGDSQETQYF TGTGCCAGCAGGGGGGACAGTCAAGAGACCCAGTACTTC
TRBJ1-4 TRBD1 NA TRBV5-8 CASSRTGAEKLFF TGTGCCAGCAGCCGGACAGGGGCTGAAAAACTGTTTTTT
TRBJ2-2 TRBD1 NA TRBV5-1 CASRTGGNTGELFF TGCGCCAGCCGAACAGGGGGCAACACCGGGGAGCTGTTTTTT
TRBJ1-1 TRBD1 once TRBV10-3 CAISSTGSEAFF TGTGCCATCAGCTCGACAGGGTCTGAAGCTTTCTTT
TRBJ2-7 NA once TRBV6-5 CASSRQMSYEQYF TGTGCCAGCAGCAGACAGATGAGCTACGAGCAGTACTTC
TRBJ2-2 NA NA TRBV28 CASRPMIGTAGAGELFF TGTGCCAGCAGACCCATGATCGGGACTGCTGGCGCCGGGGAGCTGTTTTTT
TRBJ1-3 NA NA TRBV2 CASSEEAARSGNTIYF TGTGCCAGCAGTGAAGAAGCGGCCCGATCTGGAAACACCATATATTTT
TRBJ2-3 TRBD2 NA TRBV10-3 CAISELAGGPGTDTQYF TGTGCCATCAGTGAACTAGCGGGGGGGCCTGGCACAGATACGCAGTATTTT
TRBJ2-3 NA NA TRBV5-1 CASFGGVSTDTQYF TGCGCCAGTTTTGGCGGGGTTAGCACAGATACGCAGTATTTT
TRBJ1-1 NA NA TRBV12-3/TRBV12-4 CASSLARNTEAFF TGTGCCAGCAGTTTAGCGCGGAACACTGAAGCTTTCTTT
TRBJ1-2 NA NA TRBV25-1 CASSEYGQLYGYTF TGTGCCAGCAGTGAATATGGCCAGCTTTATGGCTACACCTTC
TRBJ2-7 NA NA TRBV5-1 CASSAWDSGSSYEQYF TGCGCCAGCAGCGCCTGGGATTCGGGGAGCTCCTACGAGCAGTACTTC
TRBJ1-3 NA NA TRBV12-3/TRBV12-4 CASSLLGNTIYF TGTGCCAGCAGTCTATTGGGAAACACCATATATTTT
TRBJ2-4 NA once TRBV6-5 CASSYSWENIQYF TGTGCCAGCAGTTACTCGTGGGAGAACATTCAGTACTTC
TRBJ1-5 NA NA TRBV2 CASFGGPGTYSNQPQHF TGTGCCAGTTTCGGGGGACCGGGGACCTATAGCAATCAGCCCCAGCATTTT
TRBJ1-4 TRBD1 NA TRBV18 CASSQQPGQGSLNEKLFF TGTGCCAGCTCACAGCAACCGGGACAGGGGTCGTTAAACGAAAAACTGTTTTTT
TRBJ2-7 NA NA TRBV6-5 CASSPEAIGGYEQYF TGTGCCAGCAGTCCGGAGGCAATAGGAGGCTACGAGCAGTACTTC
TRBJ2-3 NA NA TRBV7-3 CASSPGGGRDTQYF TGTGCCAGCAGCCCAGGGGGGGGCCGAGATACGCAGTATTTT
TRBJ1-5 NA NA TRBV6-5 CASSHQALSDQPQHF TGTGCCAGCAGCCACCAGGCACTCAGCGATCAGCCCCAGCATTTT
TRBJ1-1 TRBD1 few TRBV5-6 CASSMRRGQGNTEAFF TGTGCCAGCAGCATGAGACGGGGACAGGGTAATACTGAAGCTTTCTTT
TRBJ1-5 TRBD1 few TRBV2 CASRTGQAQNQPQHF TGTGCCAGCAGAACTGGACAGGCTCAAAATCAGCCCCAGCATTTT
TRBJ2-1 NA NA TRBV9 CASSTTIGDEQFF TGTGCCAGCAGTACCACAATAGGGGATGAGCAGTTCTTC
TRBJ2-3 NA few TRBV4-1 CASSQGGGALNTQYF TGCGCCAGCAGCCAAGGAGGGGGGGCTCTAAATACGCAGTATTTT
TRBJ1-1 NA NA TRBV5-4 CASTGDGPPGTEAFF TGTGCCAGCACCGGTGACGGGCCCCCGGGCACTGAAGCTTTCTTT
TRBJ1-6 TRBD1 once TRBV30 CAWMTGNNSPLHF TGTGCCTGGATGACAGGGAATAATTCACCCCTCCACTTT
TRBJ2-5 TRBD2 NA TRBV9 CASSVGASGAVGETQYF TGTGCCAGCAGCGTAGGGGCTAGCGGGGCTGTAGGAGAGACCCAGTACTTC
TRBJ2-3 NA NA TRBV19 CASSIISRETDTQYF TGTGCCAGTAGTATCATAAGCAGGGAGACAGATACGCAGTATTTT
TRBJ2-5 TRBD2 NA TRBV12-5 CASGLVLGTSRRKETQYF TGTGCTAGTGGTTTGGTTTTAGGGACTAGTAGGCGAAAAGAGACCCAGTACTTC
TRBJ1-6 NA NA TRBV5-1 CASSWGQGRASPLHF TGCGCCAGCAGCTGGGGGCAGGGGCGGGCATCACCCCTCCACTTT
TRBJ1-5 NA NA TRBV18 CASSSTGGEWPQHF TGTGCCAGCTCATCCACAGGCGGGGAATGGCCCCAGCATTTT
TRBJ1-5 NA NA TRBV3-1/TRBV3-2 CASSAGVGQPQHF TGTGCCAGCAGCGCAGGGGTTGGTCAGCCCCAGCATTTT
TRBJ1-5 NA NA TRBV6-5 CASSVDSFGNQPQHF TGTGCCAGCAGCGTAGACAGTTTCGGCAATCAGCCCCAGCATTTT